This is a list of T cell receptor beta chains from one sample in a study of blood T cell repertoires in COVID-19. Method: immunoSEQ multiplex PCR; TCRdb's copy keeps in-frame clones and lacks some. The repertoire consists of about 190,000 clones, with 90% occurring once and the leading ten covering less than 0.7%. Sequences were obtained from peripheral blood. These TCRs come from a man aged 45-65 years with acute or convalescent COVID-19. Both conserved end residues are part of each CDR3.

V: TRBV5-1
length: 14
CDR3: CASSGRQVAGELFF

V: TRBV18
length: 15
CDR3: CASSPPGGERQPQHF

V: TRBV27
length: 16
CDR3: CASSLYLAESSYEQYF

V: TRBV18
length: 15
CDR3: CASSPGQVISYEQYF

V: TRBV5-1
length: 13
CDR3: CASTRQIQETQYF

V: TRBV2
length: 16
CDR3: CASSVWLTGSNQPQHF

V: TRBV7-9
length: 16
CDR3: CASSPGSGANTGELFF

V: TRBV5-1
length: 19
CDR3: CASSLAPGRGRVGANVLTF

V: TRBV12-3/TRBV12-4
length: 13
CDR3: CASRQPNTGELFF

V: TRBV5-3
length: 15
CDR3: CARARLAENTGELFF

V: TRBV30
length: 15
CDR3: CAWSAGSLAKNIQYF

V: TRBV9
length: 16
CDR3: CASSVGRGSSTDTQYF

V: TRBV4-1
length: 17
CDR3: CASSQGIQQGSNYGYTF

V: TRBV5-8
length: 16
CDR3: CASSSPGTVLNYGYTF

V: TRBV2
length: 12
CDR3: CASSPGDRLRNF